This T cell receptor beta chain was captured in a study of beta chain features in type 1 diabetes. Study conclusions and caveats: VDJ junctions from patients with type 1 diabetes contained fewer insertions and more deletions. A potential influence of HLA type upon TCRB rearrangement remained unresolved herein.

This clone came up many times. Its specificity is not known. cDNA synthesis used the whole RNA isolate, giving expressed TCRB sequences. Approximately 3.6 million reads, on average, came from each naive, central memory and regulatory T cell sample. Assay used: immunoSEQ multiplex PCR; TCRdb lists only in-frame clones, some missing. Of around 300,000 clones in the sample, 11% were seen once. From germline, CDR1 is SQVTM and CDR2 ANQGSEA. Deletions cut 7 bases from V and 6 bases from J, with 10 bases between. This CDR3 has 10 residues. This chain uses TRBV29-1 with TRBJ2-7, with D perhaps matching TRBD2 (5 bases). What was sequenced was naive CD4+ T cells from blood. The source of this sequence is a young woman in good health. CDR3 sequence (DNA): TGCAGCGCCGGGGTCACCGAGCAGTACTTC. As protein: CSAGVTEQYF.